A selection of T cell receptor beta chains follows, all from one sample in a study of OX40 agonist ivuxolimab in advanced cancers. Only in-frame clones appear in the TCRdb table, and some are missing; sequencing was by immunoSEQ multiplex PCR. The sample includes about 88,000 clones, around 83% of them seen just once. Sample: CD4+ or CD8+ T cells sorted from blood, taken in a trial of the OX40 agonist ivuxolimab. The receptor set was obtained from an adult with an advanced solid tumor such as melanoma, head and neck, liver or kidney cancer. Both conserved end residues are trimmed from each CDR3. Fields, in order: J gene, V gene, CDR3 protein.

>TRBJ1-1|TRBV19
ASSILTPTEAF
>TRBJ2-7|TRBV5-1
ASSRRTGGPIYEQY
>TRBJ1-1|TRBV5-6
ASSLPRGTEAF
>TRBJ2-3|TRBV11-2
ASSLLWRRAARADTQY
>TRBJ2-3|TRBV5-4
ASSPRGAEDTQY
>TRBJ1-5|TRBV10-3
AISYGTGRNQPQH
>TRBJ1-4|TRBV5-1
ASRRAYNEKLF
>TRBJ2-2|TRBV5-6
ASRVRGSRTGELF
>TRBJ1-3|TRBV5-1
ASSSGTGSSGNTIY
>TRBJ2-1|TRBV7-9
ASSSRGSPYNEQF
>TRBJ2-5|TRBV5-1
ASSQGLLKETQY
>TRBJ2-4|TRBV27
ASRGGFKNIQY
>TRBJ1-2|TRBV20-1
SARDYYGYT
>TRBJ2-2|TRBV7-9
ASSSYRVSTGELF
>TRBJ1-5|TRBV28
ASSPPGQGNQPQH
>TRBJ1-1|TRBV28
ASSRQGLGTEAF
>TRBJ1-6|TRBV29-1
SVARSYNSPLH
>TRBJ1-2|TRBV21-1
ASSKEGRTPYGYT
>TRBJ1-3|TRBV9
ASSVATGQGPGNTIY
>TRBJ1-5|TRBV28
ASSSLSRSNQPQH
>TRBJ1-3|TRBV4-3
ASSQDNTGSGNTIY
>TRBJ2-4|TRBV28
ASSLGHMGIQY
>TRBJ2-1|TRBV5-1
ASSLALAGGNEQF
>TRBJ1-6|TRBV25-1
ASSADRAYNSPLH
>TRBJ1-1|TRBV20-1
SAPRRTEAF
>TRBJ2-7|TRBV6-5
ASSPPGRDLGEQY
>TRBJ1-3|TRBV5-1
ASSSTEPGNTIY
>TRBJ1-2|TRBV30
AWSLTDRVNYGYT
>.|TRBV28
ASSLPRTGGNEQY
>TRBJ1-4|TRBV5-1
ASSLAGDSEKLF
>TRBJ2-7|TRBV28
ASRPRDRRGHEQY
>TRBJ2-1|TRBV7-2
ASSLVGTSGSITYNEQF
>TRBJ2-3|TRBV2
ASRELAGHSTDTQY
>TRBJ1-2|TRBV5-1
ASRDEETGRPGYT
>TRBJ1-2|TRBV7-9
ASSLEAVYGYT
>TRBJ1-1|TRBV30
AWKKMNTEAF
>TRBJ1-2|TRBV5-1
ASSVSQGYGYT
>TRBJ1-3|TRBV11-3
ASSLVGRRSGNTIY
>TRBJ1-1|TRBV5-1
ASRDQGGITEAF
>TRBJ1-5|TRBV28
ASSPSTFKTQH
>TRBJ1-6|TRBV28
ASSGLSSYNSPLH
>TRBJ1-2|TRBV28
ASRQGGAAPDYGYT
>TRBJ2-3|TRBV10-1
ASSTSGGSTDTQY
>TRBJ2-6|TRBV27
ASSLSMALGANVLT
>TRBJ2-3|TRBV27
ASKTSGGVSSQY
>TRBJ1-5|TRBV9
ASSVLDSNQPQH
>TRBJ2-3|TRBV29-1
SGGQGSDTQY
>TRBJ2-7|TRBV7-3
ASSPLSRVEQY
>TRBJ2-2|TRBV29-1
SVELSGRYTGELF
>TRBJ2-5|TRBV2
ASSGAAGGRETQY
>TRBJ2-7|TRBV6-1
ASSEDPRLPGEQY
>TRBJ2-1|TRBV2
ATGTSGRRSNEQF
>TRBJ2-2|TRBV18
ASSPETLPNTGELF
>TRBJ1-2|TRBV19
ASNGHGEIFYGYT